The 5 T cell receptor beta chains below were found in one sample sequenced in a study of human T cells and chemical hapten exposure. TCRdb used MiXCR to reprocess the RACE reads, holding one entry per CDR3 protein. The sample includes 30,000 to 40,000 distinct CDR3 sequences, more than 9.5% of them seen just once. Time point: patch test 3, about 24 weeks after DPC sensitization. Stated treatment: therapeutic diphenylcyclopropenone sensitization with weekly scalp DPC. Total RNA came from unfractionated whole blood. Sample: whole blood, taken in connection with sensitization to the hapten diphenylcyclopropenone (DPC). The receptors derive from a woman between 40 and 50 years old with alopecia areata. Some clones in this sample may be carry-over from other donors' samples.

For this clonotype: Since no conserved phenylalanine or tryptophan closes the CDR3, a read error is the likely cause. The chain couples TRBV11-2 to TRBJ2-3; tentative D call: TRBD2 (6 bases). V was pared by 5 bases and J by 2 bases, with 17 bases between. The CDR3 length is 16 residues. Germline values: CDR1 SGHAT, CDR2 FQNNGV. The CDR3 here is CASSTYLGGYTDTQYL. CDR3 nucleotides: TGTGCCAGCAGCACTTATCTGGGGGGATACACAGATACGCAGTATTTG.

This clonotype was observed many times. The chain recombines TRBV10-3 with TRBJ1-1; the D is unclear. Per the germline V gene, CDR1 is ENHRY and CDR2 is SYGVKD. CDR3 size: 13 residues. Trimming pared 3 bases from V and 1 base from J, leaving 6 bases between. The CDR3 here is CAISEGWNTEAFF. The CDR3 nucleotides are TGTGCCATCAGTGAAGGATGGAACACTGAAGCTTTCTTT.

This clonotype has only a few counts. The chain is built from TRBV4-3 and TRBJ1-5; D is possibly TRBD1 (6 bases). Between the trimmed V and J ends, which lost 1 base and 2 bases, there was a span of 9 bases. This CDR3 region has 15 residues. Germline V gene lookup returns CDR1 LGHNA and CDR2 YSLEER. CDR3 region: CASSQAGGGNQPQHF. CDR3 in DNA: TGCGCCAGCAGCCAAGCTGGGGGCGGCAATCAGCCCCAGCATTTT.

In its sample, this clonotype was seen many times. The chain employs TRBV21-1 and TRBJ2-3; the table gives TRBD2 as D, unverified against the DNA. TRBV21-1 is a pseudogene. The CDR3 runs to 15 residues. CDR3 sequence reads: CASSLQAGDPDTQYF. In DNA, the CDR3 is TGTGCCAGCAGCCTCCAAGCGGGGGACCCAGATACGCAGTATTTT.

This clonotype was seen repeatedly, ten times or more. The chain employs TRBV11-2 and TRBJ2-3; no clear D gene. Germline V lookup: CDR1 SGHAT, CDR2 FQNNGV. This CDR3 contains 13 residues. With 1 base removed from V and 4 bases from J, the gap between germline ends came to 6 bases. This chain's CDR3 is CASSLGSADTQYF. In DNA form, the CDR3 reads TGTGCCAGCAGCTTAGGGTCGGCAGATACGCAGTATTTT.